This T cell receptor (beta chain) was identified in a study of regulatory T cells in long-lasting Graves disease. Researchers made TCR beta libraries by using iRepertoire HTBI primers and running Arm-PCR on CDR3 regions. TCRdb reprocessed the multiplex PCR reads with MiXCR, giving one entry per CDR3 protein. The sample yields some 560,000 distinct CDR3 sequences, 15% to 20% seen once. Documented time point: newly diagnosed GD, antithyroid drugs for less than 3 months. The authors made the TCR library using RNA they extracted from PBMCs. Germline CDR1 and CDR2: SGDLS and YYNGEE. This CDR3 contains 16 residues. Trimming cost V 0 bases and J 4 bases, with 17 bases left between them. This clonotype was seen many times. These data also formed part of another study, on T cells in Graves' hyperthyroidism and ophthalmopathy.

The sample here was peripheral blood mononuclear cells (PBMCs), taken at new diagnosis, from a patient treated with antithyroid drugs. The sequence was collected from a woman between 40 and 65 years old with Graves disease. The rearrangement links TRBV9 to TRBJ2-7, with D possibly matching TRBD1 (7 bases). The CDR3 DNA reads as TGTGCCAGCAGCGTAGAGGCGGGAAGGGGGCTTTACGAGCAGTACTTC. Protein sequence: CASSVEAGRGLYEQYF.